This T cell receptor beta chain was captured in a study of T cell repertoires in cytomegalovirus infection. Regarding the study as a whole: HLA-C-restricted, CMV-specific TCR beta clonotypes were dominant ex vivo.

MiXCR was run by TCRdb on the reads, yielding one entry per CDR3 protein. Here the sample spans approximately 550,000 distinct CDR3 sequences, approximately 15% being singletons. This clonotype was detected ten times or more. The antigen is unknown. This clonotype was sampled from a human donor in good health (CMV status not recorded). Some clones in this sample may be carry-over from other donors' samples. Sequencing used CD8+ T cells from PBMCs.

CDR3 coding DNA: TGTGCCAGCAGTTTATCGAGAACAGGGAGGGGAGCTTTCTTT. Its protein is CASSLSRTGRGAFF. This chain links TRBV27 with TRBJ1-1; weak D call: TRBD1 (6 bases). The CDR3 totals 14 residues. Trimming pared 0 bases from V and 10 bases from J, leaving 15 bases between. Germline CDR1 is MNHEY and CDR2 is SMNVEV (reference sequence).